This TCR beta chain comes out of a study of technical replicates of blood from several donors. Here immunoSEQ multiplex PCR was the method, and the copy in TCRdb shows in-frame clones only, minus some. The sample has 70,000 to 85,000 clones; 97% are singletons. In germline, CDR1 is MGHRA, CDR2 YSYEKL. The V segment lost 1 base and the J segment 3 bases; nucleotides outside the gene matches: 11. The CDR3 spans 17 residues. The chain carries TRBV4-1 and TRBJ2-5; 7 bases fit TRBD2. The origin of this receptor is a human donor in good health. Sequencing was done on a sample of T cells isolated from PBMCs. The CDR3 DNA reads TGCGCCAGCAGCCAAGTACCCCCGGGACTAAGAGAAGAGACCCAGTACTTC. Translation gives CASSQVPPGLREETQYF.